Following are 11 T cell receptor beta chains from one sample sequenced in a study of blood T cell repertoires in COVID-19. The table came from immunoSEQ multiplex PCR; TCRdb's copy has only in-frame clones and leaves some out. This sample has roughly 76,000 clones, with about nine tenths found just once. Sequencing was done on a sample of peripheral blood. These receptor sequences come from an elderly woman with active or convalescent COVID-19.

V gene TRBV19 combines with J gene TRBJ1-2, with D perhaps matching TRBD1 (6 bases). Germline V lookup: CDR1 LNHDA, CDR2 SQIVND (reference sequence). Trimming cost V 4 bases and J 4 bases, with 10 bases left between them. The CDR3 is 13 amino acids. The CDR3 DNA reads as TGTGCCAGTAGTACGGACAGCGGCTATGGCTACACCTTC. Amino acid sequence: CASSTDSGYGYTF.

The chain employs TRBV9 and TRBJ2-3; a weak D match, TRBD2 (5 bases). The CDR3 runs to 16 residues. Trimming left V 0 bases short and J 4 bases short, with 15 bases between. Looked up from germline, CDR1 is SGDLS and CDR2 is YYNGEE. The CDR3 DNA is TGTGCCAGCAGCGTAGATCTGGGAGAAGGTGCAGATACGCAGTATTTT. This codes for CASSVDLGEGADTQYF.

V usage is TRBV10-3 and J usage is TRBJ1-3; possibly TRBD1 for D (6 bases). CDR1 is ENHRY and CDR2 is SYGVKD in the germline V gene. The length of the CDR3 is 15 residues. The V gene lost 2 bases and the J gene lost 0 bases, with 8 bases spanning the gap. The DNA of the CDR3 is TGTGCCATCAGTGAGAGGGGGACCTCTGGAAACACCATATATTTT. Encoded protein: CAISERGTSGNTIYF.

The gene calls are TRBV28 and TRBJ2-3; D is ambiguous. The CDR3 has 17 amino acids. Per the germline V gene, CDR1 is MDHEN and CDR2 is SYDVKM. Trimming pared 3 bases from V and 0 bases from J, leaving 16 bases between. CDR3 protein: CASSFPAETVSTDTQYF. In DNA form, the CDR3 reads TGTGCCAGCAGTTTCCCTGCGGAGACGGTCAGCACAGATACGCAGTATTTT.

This chain connects TRBV7-2 to TRBJ2-5; possibly TRBD1 for D (5 bases). This CDR3 comprises 15 residues. V was pared by 1 base and J by 7 bases, with 16 bases between. Germline V gene lookup returns CDR1 SGHTA and CDR2 FQGNSA. The CDR3 is CASSLGQSLIGTQYF. The CDR3 bases are TGTGCCAGCAGCTTAGGACAGTCCCTTATCGGGACCCAGTACTTC. Full variable domain (remainder filled in from reference TRBV7-2 and TRBJ2-5): GAGVSQSPSNKVTEKGKDVELRCDPISGHTALYWYRQSLGQGLEFLIYFQGNSAPDKSGLPSDRFSAERTGGSVSTLTIQRTQQEDSAVYLCASSLGQSLIGTQYFGPGTRLLVL.

This clone came up a few times. V is TRBV19 and J is TRBJ1-2, with D possibly matching TRBD1 (6 bases). There are 14 residues in the CDR3. Germline values: CDR1 LNHDA, CDR2 SQIVND (reference sequence). Trimming shortened V by 1 base and J by 2 bases, and 8 bases separated the two germline ends. DNA for the CDR3: TGTGCCAGTAGTATAGTCGACAGGAACTATGGCTACACCTTC. Its protein product is CASSIVDRNYGYTF. Full variable domain (rest looked up from reference TRBV19 and TRBJ1-2): DGGITQSPKYLFRKEGQNVTLSCEQNLNHDAMYWYRQDPGQGLRLIYYSQIVNDFQKGDIAEGYSVSREKKESFPLTVTSAQKNPTAFYLCASSIVDRNYGYTFGSGTRLTVV.

A few counts support this clone. The chain combines TRBV6-5 with TRBJ2-1; 8 bases match TRBD1. The CDR3 extends over 15 amino acids. Germline CDR1 is MNHEY and CDR2 is SVGAGI. V lost 3 bases and J lost 8; bases outside the gene matches: 9. CDR3 in DNA: TGTGCCAGCAGTTATCGCACCAAGACAGGGGATGAGCAGTTCTTC. It is translated as CASSYRTKTGDEQFF.

V is TRBV7-9 and J is TRBJ1-6; TRBD1 is a possible D gene (6 bases). Between the trimmed V and J ends, which lost 5 bases and 10 bases, there was a span of 24 bases. Germline loops: CDR1 SEHNR, CDR2 FQNEAQ (reference sequence). The CDR3 spans 17 residues. This CDR3 reads CASSPSWAGAEESPLHF. The CDR3 bases are TGTGCCAGCAGCCCATCTTGGGCGGGGGCGGAGGAATCACCCCTCCACTTT.

The rearrangement uses TRBV25-1 and TRBJ2-7, with D possibly being TRBD2 (6 bases). The V gene's germline CDR1 is MGHDK and CDR2 SYGVNS. The CDR3 consists of 14 residues. As DNA, the CDR3 is TGTAACTCGGGGTGGAGGGCGCTACTAGACGAGCAGTACTTC. Amino acids: CNSGWRALLDEQYF.

The chain links TRBV10-3 to TRBJ1-2; the D gene is possibly TRBD1 (5 bases). Germline CDR1 and CDR2: ENHRY and SYGVKD. V lost 4 bases, J lost 0 bases, and 9 bases lay in between. The CDR3 consists of 14 residues. The CDR3 here is CAISGTGPNYGYTF. Written as DNA, the CDR3 is TGTGCCATCAGTGGCACAGGTCCTAACTATGGCTACACCTTC.

The V and J genes are TRBV6-5 and TRBJ2-7, with D possibly TRBD2 on 5 matching bases. This CDR3 is built from 14 residues. CDR1 and CDR2 (germline): MNHEY, SVGAGI. V lost 5 bases to trimming and J lost 4 bases, with 15 bases between them. The CDR3 loop is CASSRLSSSYEQYF. CDR3 in DNA: TGTGCCAGCAGTCGACTATCTAGCTCTTACGAGCAGTACTTC.